Below are 25 T cell receptor beta chains sequenced from a single sample in a study of blood T cell repertoires in COVID-19. Only in-frame clones appear in the TCRdb table, and some are missing; sequencing was by immunoSEQ multiplex PCR. Of under 500,000 clones in the sample, around 89% were seen once. Sample: PBMCs or T cells enriched from blood (not recorded which). The source of these receptors is a man aged 25 to 45 who had recovered from COVID-19.

This chain connects TRBV4-1 to TRBJ2-1; 11 positions agree with TRBD1. CDR3 length: 14 amino acids. Germline V lookup: CDR1 MGHRA, CDR2 YSYEKL. After removal of 5 bases from V and 7 bases from J, the junction contained 4 bases not matched to a gene. The CDR3 loop is CASSRDRGGNEQFF. In DNA form, the CDR3 reads TGCGCCAGCAGCAGGGACAGGGGGGGTAATGAGCAGTTCTTC.

V is TRBV30 and J is TRBJ1-1; D is unresolved. The germline CDR1 and CDR2 sequences are GTSNPN and SVGIG (reference sequence). The CDR3 totals 12 residues. Trimming cost V 3 bases and J 14 bases, with 19 bases left between them. The CDR3 loop is CAWSASTRREFF. DNA for the CDR3: TGTGCCTGGAGCGCCTCTACCCGAAGAGAATTCTTT.

The chain combines TRBV3-1 (or the pseudogene TRBV3-2) with TRBJ1-5; maybe TRBD1 (6 bases). In germline, CDR1 is LGHDT, CDR2 YNNKEL (reference sequence). V was clipped by 1 base and J by 0 bases, with 10 bases between them. The CDR3 contains 16 residues. This CDR3 is CASSQVPGDSNQPQHF. The CDR3 DNA is TGTGCCAGCAGCCAAGTACCAGGGGATAGCAATCAGCCCCAGCATTTT.

The chain has TRBV7-9 and TRBJ2-7, with a weak D call TRBD2 (5 bases). This CDR3 has 12 residues. Trimming removed 2 bases at V and 6 bases at J, with 8 bases between. Germline V gives CDR1 SEHNR, CDR2 FQNEAQ (reference sequence). CDR3 sequence: CASSLSGSEQYF. The DNA of the CDR3 is TGTGCCAGCAGCTTATCGGGATCCGAGCAGTACTTC.

Notes on this clone: The same CDR3 also results from other DNA sequences found in this sample. The J gene is TRBJ2-7, the V gene TRBV19; 10 bases align to TRBD1. The CDR3 extends over 15 amino acids. Germline values: CDR1 LNHDA, CDR2 SQIVND (reference sequence). With 6 bases clipped from V and 4 bases from J, the junction kept 9 bases outside the gene matches. CDR3 sequence: CASSKTGTGEYEQYF. CDR3 coding DNA: TGTGCCAGTAGCAAGACCGGGACAGGGGAGTACGAGCAGTACTTC.

The rearrangement links TRBV11-2 to TRBJ2-7; D is ambiguous. The CDR3 is 13 residues long. CDR1 and CDR2 from the germline V gene are SGHAT and FQNNGV. V dropped 1 base and J dropped 5 bases, with 9 bases sitting between them. CDR3 sequence (DNA): TGTGCCAGCAGCTTAGGGCCTTCCAACGAGCAGTACTTC. This sequence encodes CASSLGPSNEQYF.

This clone was observed a single time. This chain joins TRBV5-8 and TRBJ1-2; a possible D gene is TRBD1 (6 bases). V lost 6 bases to trimming and J lost 6 bases, with 18 bases between them. The CDR3 runs to 14 residues. CDR1 is SGHTS and CDR2 is YDEGEE in the germline V gene. The CDR3 spells CASNLVTPGDGYTF. The CDR3 nucleotides are TGTGCCAGCAACCTCGTGACCCCAGGGGATGGCTACACCTTC.

This chain uses TRBV4-1 with TRBJ2-2; TRBD2 matches 8 bases. The CDR3 spans 14 residues. V gave up 0 bases and J gave up 9 bases; unmatched junction bases: 3. In germline, CDR1 is MGHRA, CDR2 YSYEKL. CDR3 sequence reads: CASSQESGSWELFF. In nucleotides, the CDR3 is TGCGCCAGCAGCCAAGAAAGCGGGAGCTGGGAGCTGTTTTTT.

This chain joins TRBV7-3 and TRBJ2-7; TRBD2 aligns across 8 bases. This CDR3 has 18 residues. V dropped 9 bases and J dropped 4; count of bases not matched to a gene: 23. The germline V gene encodes CDR1 SGHTA and CDR2 FQGTGA. The CDR3 DNA reads as TGTGCCAGAACCAGCGGGAGAAGGCTAAACGAGGGGGTTTACGAGCAGTACTTC. Translating gives CARTSGRRLNEGVYEQYF.

The rearrangement links TRBV6-5 to TRBJ1-5, with 9 positions matching TRBD1. CDR1 is MNHEY and CDR2 is SVGAGI in the germline V gene. This CDR3 contains 15 residues. With 6 bases clipped from V and 4 bases from J, the junction kept 7 bases outside the gene matches. CDR3 loop: CASSAGQGGNQPQHF. CDR3 DNA: TGTGCCAGCAGCGCGGGACAGGGTGGGAATCAGCCCCAGCATTTT.

With regard to this clone: The same CDR3 is also encoded by other DNA sequences in this sample. This chain links TRBV6-1 with TRBJ1-3; D gene unclear. CDR1 is MNHNS, CDR2 SASEGT, per germline. There are 14 residues in the CDR3. Deletions cut 1 base from V and 0 bases from J, with 4 bases between. The CDR3 protein is CASSEDSSGNTIYF. CDR3 sequence (DNA): TGTGCCAGCAGTGAAGACAGCTCTGGAAACACCATATATTTT.

The rearrangement uses TRBV4-2 and TRBJ2-7, with 7 positions matching TRBD1. J was trimmed by 6 bases and V by 3 bases; bases with no gene match: 5. This CDR3 region has 13 residues. Germline CDR1 LGHNA, CDR2 YNFKEQ. The CDR3 protein is CASSQQGVSEQYF. The CDR3 bases are TGTGCCAGCAGCCAGCAGGGGGTGAGCGAGCAGTACTTC.

The chain links TRBV2 to TRBJ2-7, with unresolved D. The CDR3 loop spans 12 amino acids. Germline-derived CDR1 and CDR2 are SNHLY and FYNNEI. V lost 3 bases and J lost 1, with 4 bases in between. The DNA for the CDR3 is TGTGCCAGCAGTGAGAGTTCCTACGAGCAGTACTTC. Its translation is CASSESSYEQYF.

The rearrangement links TRBV5-6 to TRBJ2-5; D unclear. Germline CDR1 and CDR2: SGHDT and YYEEEE. Trimming removed 6 bases from V and 5 bases from J, with 14 bases in between. The CDR3 totals 13 residues. The DNA of the CDR3 is TGTGCCAGCAACTGGGCCCGAAGGGAGACCCAGTACTTC. Its translation is CASNWARRETQYF.

The chain joins TRBV10-3 to TRBJ2-3, with a possible D match to TRBD1 (5 bases). The CDR3 is 18 residues long. Germline assignment: CDR1 ENHRY and CDR2 SYGVKD. The V end lost 0 bases, the J end lost 1 base, and 17 bases lay between the germline ends. CDR3 region: CAISESVMAGWGTDTQYF. CDR3 sequence (DNA): TGTGCCATCAGTGAGTCAGTTATGGCAGGGTGGGGCACAGATACGCAGTATTTT.

V usage is TRBV4-1 and J usage is TRBJ1-1; D uncertain. The V gene lost 3 bases and the J gene lost 1 base, with 6 bases spanning the gap. CDR3 length equals 13 residues. CDR1 is MGHRA, CDR2 YSYEKL, per germline. The DNA of the CDR3 is TGCGCCAGCAGCCACCGGGAGAACACTGAAGCTTTCTTT. It translates to CASSHRENTEAFF.

This clone turned up a few times. The V and J genes are TRBV4-1 and TRBJ2-2; 16 bases align to TRBD2. The junction had 2 bases not matched to a gene; V was cut back by 3 bases and J by 7 bases. The CDR3 has 16 amino acids. Germline V gene sequence: CDR1 MGHRA, CDR2 YSYEKL. This CDR3 reads CASSQGTSGRVGELFF. CDR3 in DNA: TGCGCCAGCAGCCAGGGGACTAGCGGGAGGGTCGGGGAGCTGTTTTTT.

In the case of this clone: Other DNA sequences within the sample encode an identical CDR3. This chain connects TRBV7-9 to TRBJ2-3; D is ambiguous. V was trimmed by 1 base and J by 0 bases, leaving 5 bases between them. The CDR3 is made up of 14 amino acids. From germline, CDR1 is SEHNR and CDR2 FQNEAQ (reference sequence). The CDR3 sequence: CASSLGTSTDTQYF. CDR3 nucleotides: TGTGCCAGCAGCTTAGGCACTAGCACAGATACGCAGTATTTT.

The chain employs TRBV2 and TRBJ1-5, with TRBD1 matching over 8 bases. Germline lookup yields CDR1 SNHLY and CDR2 FYNNEI. Losses at the gene ends were 6 bases for V and 2 bases for J; bases not matched to a gene: 6. This CDR3 is built from 15 residues. As DNA, the CDR3 is TGTGCCAGCAGAGGGACAGGACTTCGCAATCAGCCCCAGCATTTT. It codes for CASRGTGLRNQPQHF.

The CDR3 sequence: CASSLGPVTEAFF. In nucleotides, the CDR3 is TGTGCCAGCAGCTTAGGTCCTGTCACTGAAGCTTTCTTT. The chain is built from TRBV11-2 and TRBJ1-1; no reliable D call. The germline gives CDR1 SGHAT, CDR2 FQNNGV. The CDR3 is 13 amino acids. With 1 base removed from V and 4 bases from J, the gap between germline ends came to 7 bases.

This clone has more than one count but fewer than ten. The chain combines TRBV11-2 with TRBJ1-2; TRBD1 matches at 9 bases. From germline, CDR1 is SGHAT and CDR2 FQNNGV. This CDR3 is built from 16 residues. V trimming: 5 bases; J trimming: 4 bases; junction bases outside the gene matches: 11. This CDR3 is CASSRTRDRVLYGYTF. CDR3 DNA sequence: TGTGCCAGCAGCAGGACGCGGGACAGGGTTCTCTATGGCTACACCTTC.

This clone was found once. The rearrangement joins TRBV7-9 to TRBJ2-3; no firm D call. This CDR3 has 13 residues. V shed 5 bases and J shed 1 base, with 7 bases lying between them. CDR1 is SEHNR, CDR2 FQNEAQ, per germline (reference sequence). CDR3 in DNA: TGTGCCAGCAGCCCTACGCGCACAGATACGCAGTATTTT. Translating gives CASSPTRTDTQYF.

The chain recombines TRBV30 with TRBJ1-5; a possible D gene is TRBD1 (5 bases). V was clipped by 1 base and J by 7 bases, with 11 bases between them. The CDR3 loop spans 13 amino acids. Germline V gives CDR1 GTSNPN, CDR2 SVGIG (reference sequence). CDR3 nucleotide sequence: TGTGCCTGGAGTGGGAGGGGTAGCCAGCCCCAGCATTTT. Protein sequence: CAWSGRGSQPQHF.

The chain links TRBV28 to TRBJ2-1; 13 bases line up with TRBD2. From germline, CDR1 is MDHEN and CDR2 SYDVKM. The CDR3 totals 17 residues. V was clipped by 7 bases and J by 6 bases; unmatched bases: 12. CDR3: CASTGGEGLAGVNEQFF. The CDR3 region has the DNA TGTGCCAGCACCGGGGGGGAAGGACTAGCGGGAGTCAATGAGCAGTTCTTC.

The V and J genes are TRBV4-1 and TRBJ2-3; 9 nucleotides match TRBD2. The CDR3 contains 15 residues. The ends lost 4 bases at V and 6 bases at J; junction bases unmatched: 8. Germline CDR1 and CDR2: MGHRA and YSYEKL. CDR3 DNA sequence: TGCGCCAGCAGCCTTTGGGTAGCGGGAGAGGATACGCAGTATTTT. Residues: CASSLWVAGEDTQYF.